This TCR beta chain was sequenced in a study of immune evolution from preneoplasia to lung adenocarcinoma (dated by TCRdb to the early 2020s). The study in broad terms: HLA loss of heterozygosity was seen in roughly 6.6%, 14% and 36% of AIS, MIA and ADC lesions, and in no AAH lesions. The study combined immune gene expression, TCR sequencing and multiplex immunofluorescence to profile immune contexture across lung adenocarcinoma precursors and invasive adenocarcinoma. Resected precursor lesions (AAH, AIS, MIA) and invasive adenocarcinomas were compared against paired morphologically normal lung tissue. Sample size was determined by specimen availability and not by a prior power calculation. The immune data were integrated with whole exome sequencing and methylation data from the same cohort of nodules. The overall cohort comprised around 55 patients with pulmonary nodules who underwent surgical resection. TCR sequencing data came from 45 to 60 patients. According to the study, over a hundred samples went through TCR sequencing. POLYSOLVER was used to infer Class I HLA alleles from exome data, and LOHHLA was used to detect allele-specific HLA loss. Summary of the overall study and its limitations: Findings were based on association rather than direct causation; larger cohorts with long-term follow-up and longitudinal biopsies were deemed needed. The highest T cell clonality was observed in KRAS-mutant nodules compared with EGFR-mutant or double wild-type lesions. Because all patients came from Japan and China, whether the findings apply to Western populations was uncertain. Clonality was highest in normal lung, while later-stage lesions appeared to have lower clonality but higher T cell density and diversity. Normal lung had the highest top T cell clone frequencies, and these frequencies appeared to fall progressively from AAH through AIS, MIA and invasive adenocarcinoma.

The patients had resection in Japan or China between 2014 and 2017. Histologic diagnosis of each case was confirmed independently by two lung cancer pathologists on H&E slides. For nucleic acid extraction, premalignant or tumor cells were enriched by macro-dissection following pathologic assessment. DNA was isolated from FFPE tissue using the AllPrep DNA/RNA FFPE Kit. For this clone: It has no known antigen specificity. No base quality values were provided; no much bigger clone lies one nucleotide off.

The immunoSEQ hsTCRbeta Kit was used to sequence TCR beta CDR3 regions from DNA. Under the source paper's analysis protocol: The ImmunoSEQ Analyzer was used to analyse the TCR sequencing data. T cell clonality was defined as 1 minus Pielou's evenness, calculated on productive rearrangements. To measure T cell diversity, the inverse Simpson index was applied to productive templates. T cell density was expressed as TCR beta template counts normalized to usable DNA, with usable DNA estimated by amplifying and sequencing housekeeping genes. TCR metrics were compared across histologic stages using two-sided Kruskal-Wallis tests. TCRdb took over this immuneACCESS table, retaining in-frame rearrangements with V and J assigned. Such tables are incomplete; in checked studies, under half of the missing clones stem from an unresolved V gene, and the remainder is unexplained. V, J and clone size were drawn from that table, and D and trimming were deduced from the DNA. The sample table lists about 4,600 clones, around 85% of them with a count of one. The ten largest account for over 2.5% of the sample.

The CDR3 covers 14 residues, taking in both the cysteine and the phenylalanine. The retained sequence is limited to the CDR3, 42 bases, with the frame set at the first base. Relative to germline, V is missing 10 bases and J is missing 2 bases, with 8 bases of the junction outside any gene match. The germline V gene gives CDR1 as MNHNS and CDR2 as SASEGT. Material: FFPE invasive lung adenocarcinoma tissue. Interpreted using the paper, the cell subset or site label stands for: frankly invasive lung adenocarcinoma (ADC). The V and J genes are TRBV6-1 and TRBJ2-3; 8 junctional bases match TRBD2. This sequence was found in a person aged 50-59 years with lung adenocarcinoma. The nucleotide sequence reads TGTGCCACCCAGCGGGAGCAGATCACAGATACGCAGTATTTT. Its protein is CATQREQITDTQYF.